The sample holds many counts of the clone carrying this T cell receptor (beta chain). Its antigen is still unknown. The TCR beta CDR3 regions underwent amplification using RNA transcripts as the source. HTBI primers were the set used in a first-round RT-PCR of the TCR CDR3. TCRdb fed the multiplex PCR reads into MiXCR, producing one record per CDR3 protein. In the table there are about 350,000 distinct CDR3 sequences, roughly 19% of which are singletons. Uncontrolled infection, other autoimmune disease, pregnancy or lactation barred patients from enrollment. This entry belongs to a study of T cells in Graves' hyperthyroidism and ophthalmopathy. Findings of the study overall: The model anticipated ophthalmopathy a median about 7 months pre-onset.

This CDR3 contains 14 residues. The V end lost 4 bases, the J end lost 2 bases, and 13 bases lay between the germline ends. Germline-derived CDR1 and CDR2 are SGHKS and YYEKEE (reference sequence). This sequence originates from a woman between 18 and 29 years old with Graves' hyperthyroidism. V usage is TRBV5-5 and J usage is TRBJ2-7, with D possibly being TRBD1 (6 bases). The sequencing sample was made of blood. The DNA of the CDR3 is TGTGCCAGCAGCCCCCACGGGACAACCTACGAGCAGTACTTC. Translated: CASSPHGTTYEQYF.